The 26 T cell receptor beta chains below come from one sample, sequenced in a study of cytomegalovirus exposure and HLA in healthy donors. The method was immunoSEQ multiplex PCR; TCRdb's version includes in-frame clones alone and lacks a portion of them. The sample yields 150,000 to 200,000 clones, around nine tenths seen once. What was sequenced was PBMCs. The receptors derive from a man aged 25-45 years in good health and CMV-seropositive.

This chain uses TRBV5-1 with TRBJ1-1; 7 nucleotides align to TRBD1. Germline V gene data show CDR1 as SGHRS and CDR2 as YFSETQ. V lost 3 bases to trimming and J lost 8 bases; unmatched junction nucleotides: 4. The CDR3 consists of 12 residues. This chain's CDR3 is CASSSQGREAFF. As DNA, the CDR3 is TGCGCCAGCAGCTCACAGGGGAGGGAAGCTTTCTTT. The full variable domain, completed using reference TRBV5-1 and TRBJ1-1, is KAGVTQTPRYLIKTRGQQVTLSCSPISGHRSVSWYQQTPGQGLQFLFEYFSETQRNKGNFPGRFSGRQFSNSRSEMNVSTLELGDSALYLCASSSQGREAFFGQGTRLTVV.

The V call is TRBV2, the J call TRBJ2-3, with D perhaps TRBD2 (6 bases). The CDR3 length is 13 residues. Trimming removed 6 bases from V and 5 bases from J, with 12 bases in between. Germline CDR1 SNHLY, CDR2 FYNNEI. As DNA, the CDR3 is TGTGCCAGCAGCGGATGGGGAGGAGATACGCAGTATTTT. Translating it yields CASSGWGGDTQYF.

The chain's CDR3 is CASSVAGGSPYEQYF. CDR3 DNA: TGTGCCAGCAGTGTAGCGGGAGGTTCTCCCTACGAGCAGTACTTC. The V and J genes are TRBV27 and TRBJ2-7; 10 nucleotides agree with TRBD2. CDR1 MNHEY and CDR2 SMNVEV come from the germline V gene (reference sequence). V trimming: 5 bases; J trimming: 2 bases; junction bases outside the gene matches: 6. The CDR3 covers 15 residues.

The table lists this clone with a count of one. The chain recombines TRBV10-3 with TRBJ1-1, with D maybe TRBD1 (6 bases). This CDR3 spans 14 amino acids. V lost 7 bases and J lost 3, with 15 bases in between. CDR1 ENHRY and CDR2 SYGVKD come from the germline V gene. The CDR3 region is CAIKNAGDHTEAFF. CDR3 DNA sequence: TGTGCCATCAAGAATGCAGGGGACCACACTGAAGCTTTCTTT.

The chain uses TRBV29-1 and TRBJ2-3, with D maybe TRBD1 (5 bases). The CDR3 spans 12 residues. V was cut by 7 bases and J by 4 bases, with 12 bases left in between. Per the germline V gene, CDR1 is SQVTM and CDR2 is ANQGSEA. CDR3 nucleotides: TGCAGCGCTTACAAAGGGGCAGATACGCAGTATTTT. This gives the protein CSAYKGADTQYF.

The rearrangement links TRBV27 to TRBJ2-3; TRBD2 agrees at 11 bases. This CDR3 is built from 16 residues. After removal of 5 bases from V and 6 bases from J, the junction contained 10 bases not matched to a gene. Germline CDR1 reads MNHEY; CDR2 reads SMNVEV (reference sequence). In DNA form, the CDR3 reads TGTGCCAGCAGTCCATATAGCGGGAGGGGGCTGGATACGCAGTATTTT. Translation: CASSPYSGRGLDTQYF.

The chain couples TRBV28 to TRBJ2-7, with a weak D call TRBD1 (5 bases). The CDR3 totals 14 residues. V dropped 2 bases and J dropped 2 bases, with 10 bases sitting between them. Germline V CDR1 and CDR2: MDHEN, SYDVKM. CDR3 amino acids: CASSLTAGTYEQYF. The CDR3 region has the DNA TGTGCCAGCAGTTTAACTGCAGGGACCTACGAGCAGTACTTC.

This chain connects TRBV5-1 to TRBJ2-3; TRBD2 might be the D (6 bases). The ends were cut back, 7 bases at V and 7 bases at J, with 16 bases in the middle. The CDR3 consists of 13 residues. The germline V gene has CDR1 SGHRS and CDR2 YFSETQ. CDR3 in amino acids: CASGPRRANTQYF. As DNA, the CDR3 is TGCGCCAGCGGCCCTAGGAGGGCAAATACGCAGTATTTT.

The genes are TRBV7-3 and TRBJ2-1, with 7 bases identical to TRBD1. CDR3 length equals 14 residues. CDR1 and CDR2 (germline): SGHTA, FQGTGA. V shed 6 bases and J 2 bases; nucleotides not matched to a gene: 4. The chain's CDR3 is CASSTGTAYNEQFF. The CDR3 DNA follows: TGTGCCAGCAGTACAGGGACAGCCTACAATGAGCAGTTCTTC.

V and J are TRBV18 and TRBJ2-7; a weak D match, TRBD1 (5 bases). The CDR3 loop spans 15 amino acids. Trimming shortened V by 5 bases and J by 4 bases, and 18 bases separated the two germline ends. Germline V lookup: CDR1 KGHSH, CDR2 LQKENI. The DNA for the CDR3 is TGTGCCAGCTCAAAAACGGTCGACAGTGAGTACGAGCAGTACTTC. It is translated as CASSKTVDSEYEQYF.

This clone was seen once. This chain joins TRBV10-1 and TRBJ2-7; the match to TRBD1 covers 9 bases. Germline lookup yields CDR1 WNHNN and CDR2 SYGVQD (reference sequence). J lost 2 bases, V lost 9 bases, and 8 bases had no gene match. CDR3 length: 14 amino acids. In nucleotides, the CDR3 is TGCGCCAGGTGGTCGGACAGGGGCACCTACGAGCAGTACTTC. It encodes CARWSDRGTYEQYF.

The rearrangement links TRBV7-9 to TRBJ1-1; 12 bases match TRBD1. Germline-derived CDR1 and CDR2 are SEHNR and FQNEAQ (reference sequence). V dropped 5 bases and J dropped 5; count of bases not matched to a gene: 12. This CDR3 has 17 residues. The CDR3 region is CASSPFPGQGARTEAFF. The CDR3 DNA reads TGTGCCAGCAGCCCCTTCCCGGGACAGGGGGCGAGGACTGAAGCTTTCTTT.

Written as DNA, the CDR3 is TGCAGCACCAGAAGCTCTGGAAACACCATATATTTT. It codes for CSTRSSGNTIYF. V is TRBV29-1 and J is TRBJ1-3; D unclear. The CDR3 runs to 12 residues. V lost 8 bases to trimming and J lost 0 bases, with 8 bases between them. Germline CDR1 and CDR2: SQVTM and ANQGSEA.

The rearrangement joins TRBV7-2 to TRBJ2-1; maybe TRBD2 (6 bases). Germline V lookup: CDR1 SGHTA, CDR2 FQGNSA. The CDR3 runs to 18 residues. Between the trimmed V and J ends, which lost 0 bases and 1 base, there was a span of 16 bases. The CDR3 protein is CASSLAGGAAQSYNEQFF. The CDR3 bases are TGTGCCAGCAGCTTAGCCGGGGGAGCGGCACAATCCTACAATGAGCAGTTCTTC.

The CDR3 sequence is CASYGGSSYNEQFF. CDR3 coding DNA: TGTGCCAGCTACGGGGGGAGCTCCTACAATGAGCAGTTCTTC. V usage is TRBV6-6 and J usage is TRBJ2-1; TRBD2 matches 7 bases. The CDR3 runs to 14 residues. Germline CDR1 reads MNHNY; CDR2 reads SVGAGI (reference sequence). V was pared by 8 bases and J by 0 bases, with 4 bases of the junction left unmatched.

CDR3 in amino acids: CASSEWGQGEPYEQYF. The CDR3 nucleotides read TGTGCCAGCAGTGAGTGGGGACAGGGCGAGCCCTACGAGCAGTACTTC. The chain is built from TRBV2 and TRBJ2-7; TRBD1 aligns across 9 bases. The CDR3 contains 16 residues. Per the germline V gene, CDR1 is SNHLY and CDR2 is FYNNEI. V lost 3 bases to trimming and J lost 2 bases; unmatched junction nucleotides: 8.

The chain employs TRBV13 and TRBJ2-1; 14 nucleotides match TRBD2. With V trimmed by 4 bases and J by 6 bases, 8 bases remained unmatched. The CDR3 runs to 17 residues. From germline, CDR1 is PRHDT and CDR2 FYEKMQ (reference sequence). The CDR3 DNA follows: TGTGCCAGCAGCTCCGCCGGACTAGCGGGGGGTAGCAATGAGCAGTTCTTC. Protein sequence: CASSSAGLAGGSNEQFF.

The chain recombines TRBV18 with TRBJ1-5, with D hard to call. Trimming cost V 2 bases and J 4 bases, with 12 bases left between them. This CDR3 spans 15 amino acids. Germline assignment: CDR1 KGHSH and CDR2 LQKENI. CDR3 nucleotide sequence: TGTGCCAGCTCACCAATTACGGGGTCAAATCAGCCCCAGCATTTT. Translated: CASSPITGSNQPQHF.

The chain carries TRBV29-1 and TRBJ1-2, with D possibly being TRBD1 (6 bases). The V gene lost 2 bases and the J gene lost 6 bases, with 7 bases spanning the gap. The CDR3 has 11 residues. Germline-derived CDR1 and CDR2 are SQVTM and ANQGSEA. CDR3 loop: CSVEQGHGYTF. The CDR3, as DNA: TGCAGCGTTGAACAGGGGCATGGCTACACCTTC.

This sequence joins TRBV28 and TRBJ2-7; 7 bases fit TRBD2. V gave up 6 bases and J gave up 0 bases; unmatched junction bases: 2. The length of the CDR3 is 13 residues. The germline CDR1 and CDR2 sequences are MDHEN and SYDVKM. CDR3 sequence reads: CASRGGSSYEQYF. The CDR3 DNA reads TGTGCCAGCAGGGGGGGGAGCTCCTACGAGCAGTACTTC.

This chain uses TRBV11-2 with TRBJ1-5; the match to TRBD1 covers 10 bases. Germline CDR1 is SGHAT and CDR2 is FQNNGV. With V trimmed by 5 bases and J by 7 bases, 8 bases remained unmatched. The CDR3 length is 15 residues. The CDR3 DNA reads TGTGCCAGCAGCCGCACGGGGACAGGGGAGCAGCCCCAGCATTTT. It yields the protein CASSRTGTGEQPQHF.

In its sample, this clone was seen once. The rearrangement uses TRBV7-9 and TRBJ2-5; TRBD1 agrees at 11 bases. The junction had 6 bases not matched to a gene; V was cut back by 3 bases and J by 3 bases. Germline lookup yields CDR1 SEHNR and CDR2 FQNEAQ (reference sequence). The CDR3 covers 16 residues. CDR3 DNA sequence: TGTGCCAGCAGCTTCAGGGGACAGGGGGGCGAAGAGACCCAGTACTTC. Protein product: CASSFRGQGGEETQYF.

The chain carries TRBV28 and TRBJ2-7; no firm D call. The V gene lost 6 bases and the J gene lost 4 bases, with 10 bases spanning the gap. This CDR3 spans 12 amino acids. The germline V gene encodes CDR1 MDHEN and CDR2 SYDVKM. The CDR3 DNA is TGTGCCAGCAGCATAACGGATTACGAGCAGTACTTC. Translated: CASSITDYEQYF.

This chain joins TRBV6-6 and TRBJ1-2; D might be TRBD1 (5 bases). V lost 6 bases and J lost 8, with 16 bases in between. Germline V CDR1 and CDR2: MNHNY, SVGAGI (reference sequence). The CDR3 is 13 residues long. The CDR3 nucleotides read TGTGCCAGCAGCCAATTCCGGGACCCCGGCTACACCTTC. Translation gives CASSQFRDPGYTF.

This clone was seen only once. The chain carries TRBV5-6 and TRBJ1-6; D unresolved. The CDR3 is 15 residues long. Germline values: CDR1 SGHDT, CDR2 YYEEEE. V was trimmed by 0 bases and J by 7 bases, leaving 11 bases between them. The CDR3 bases are TGTGCCAGCAGCTTGGCCCCGGACCCCAATTCACCCCTCCACTTT. Its translation: CASSLAPDPNSPLHF.

This clone was recorded once. The rearrangement joins TRBV11-2 to TRBJ2-7; D is undetermined. Trimming took 1 base from V and 6 from J, leaving 4 bases between them. Germline assignment: CDR1 SGHAT and CDR2 FQNNGV. This CDR3 has 11 residues. The CDR3 region has the DNA TGTGCCAGCAGCTTAGCCTCCGAGCAGTACTTC. Protein: CASSLASEQYF.